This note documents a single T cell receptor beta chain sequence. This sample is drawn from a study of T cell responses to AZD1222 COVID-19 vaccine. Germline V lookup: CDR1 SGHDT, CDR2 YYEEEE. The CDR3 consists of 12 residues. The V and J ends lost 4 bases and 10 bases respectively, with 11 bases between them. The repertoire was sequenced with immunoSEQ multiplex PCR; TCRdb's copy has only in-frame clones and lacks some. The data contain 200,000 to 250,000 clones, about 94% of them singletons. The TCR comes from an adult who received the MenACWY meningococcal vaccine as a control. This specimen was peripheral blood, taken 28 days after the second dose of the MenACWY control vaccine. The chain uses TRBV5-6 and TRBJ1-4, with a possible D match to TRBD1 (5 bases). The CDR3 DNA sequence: TGTGCCAGCAGCGAGACAGTTGGAAAACTGTTTTTT. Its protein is CASSETVGKLFF.